The entry that follows covers one T cell receptor beta chain sequence. Its antigen is unknown. The PCR made use of 60 Vbeta and 13 Jbeta primers. Generated by immunoSEQ multiplex PCR, the TCRdb table keeps only in-frame clones and is missing some. The table records over 55,000 clones, roughly 75% of them present only once. The CDR3 spans 12 residues. Germline assignment: CDR1 SNHLY and CDR2 FYNNEI. V was trimmed by 9 bases and J by 6 bases, leaving 15 bases between them. This sample was included in a study of cytomegalovirus exposure and HLA in healthy donors. The study, taken as a whole, reports: An apparent linkage of common viral pathogens to several of the most significant clusters emerged in a later analysis.

This TCR was sampled from a woman in her 30s in good health and CMV-seronegative. The chain carries TRBV2 and TRBJ2-7; D is perhaps TRBD2 (6 bases). The sample consisted of PBMCs. The CDR3 protein is CASLQQEGEQYF. CDR3 in DNA: TGTGCCAGTCTTCAACAGGAGGGCGAGCAGTACTTC.